The present entry profiles one T cell receptor beta chain with its context. The antigen remains undetermined. The data belong to a study of cytomegalovirus exposure and HLA in healthy donors. General study results and limits: Researchers left out some V segments, among them TRBV6-2 and TRBV6-3, as indistinguishable. A link between a missense DCLRE1C variant and TCR beta V- and J-gene trimming emerged from a later analysis. In a later analysis, TCR association rates varied by HLA locus: DRB1 most, HLA-C fewest.

Primers included in the PCR were 60 Vbeta and 13 Jbeta primers. Sequenced by immunoSEQ multiplex PCR; TCRdb stores in-frame clones only, minus some. The sample includes roughly 200,000 clones, 80% of them seen just once. Trimming removed 2 bases from V and 10 bases from J; junction bases left unmatched: 8. CDR1 and CDR2 (germline): GTSNPN, SVGIG (reference sequence). CDR3 size: 14 residues. The sequence derives from a boy between 10 and 17 years old in good health and CMV-seronegative. The chain carries TRBV30 and TRBJ1-6; 7 nucleotides line up with TRBD1. The sample was PBMCs. In DNA, the CDR3 is TGTGCCTGGAGTCAACAGGGGACAGCCTCACCCCTCCACTTT. Amino acids: CAWSQQGTASPLHF.